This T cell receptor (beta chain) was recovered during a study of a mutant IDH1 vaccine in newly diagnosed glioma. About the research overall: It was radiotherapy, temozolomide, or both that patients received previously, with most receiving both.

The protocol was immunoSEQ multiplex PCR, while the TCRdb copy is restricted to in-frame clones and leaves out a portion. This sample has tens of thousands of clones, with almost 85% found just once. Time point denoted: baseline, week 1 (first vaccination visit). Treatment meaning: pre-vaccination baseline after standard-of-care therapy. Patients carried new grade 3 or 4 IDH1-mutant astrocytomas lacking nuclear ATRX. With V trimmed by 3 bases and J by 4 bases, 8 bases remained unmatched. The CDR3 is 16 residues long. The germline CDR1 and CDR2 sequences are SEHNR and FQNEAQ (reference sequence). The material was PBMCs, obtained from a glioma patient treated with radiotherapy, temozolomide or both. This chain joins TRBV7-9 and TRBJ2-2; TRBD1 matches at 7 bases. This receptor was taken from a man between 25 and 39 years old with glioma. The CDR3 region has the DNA TGTGCCAGCAGCTTGTCAGGGGGTCGCTTCACCGGGGAGCTGTTTTTT. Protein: CASSLSGGRFTGELFF.